A selection of T cell receptor beta chains follows, all from one sample in a study of blood T cell repertoires in COVID-19. The assay was immunoSEQ multiplex PCR, and TCRdb's table has in-frame clones only and misses some. This sample carries 350,000 to 450,000 clones, about 89% of them seen once, and the ten largest clones take 1.2%. The sample consisted of peripheral blood. The receptor set was obtained from a man in his forties with acute or convalescent COVID-19. The CDR3 runs from the conserved cysteine through the conserved F or W.

TRBJ1-2	TRBV7-3	CASSPNKQGAGGYTF
TRBJ1-5	TRBV18	CASSPIGSNQPQHF
TRBJ1-5	TRBV7-8	CASSRSDYSNQPQHF
TRBJ1-2	TRBV28	CASSPPPGQGANYGYTF
TRBJ1-6	TRBV6-5	CASSYSILVYNSPLHF
TRBJ1-1	TRBV12-3/TRBV12-4	CASSFPGPTEAFF
TRBJ1-2	TRBV11-2	CASSLGVGPAVDYGYTF
TRBJ2-4	TRBV5-5	CASSLSPPGKNIQYF
TRBJ2-6	TRBV7-7	CASMEGVVSGANVLTF
TRBJ2-5	TRBV29-1	CSVEEGGRELETQYF
TRBJ2-7	TRBV7-9	CASSLFRRTGYHEQYF
TRBJ2-7	TRBV4-3	CASSQEISGTSGSYEQYF
TRBJ1-4	TRBV4-1	CASSQVPGTVTATNEKLFF
TRBJ1-1	TRBV4-2	CASSQVDLRMGRAFF
TRBJ1-3	TRBV6-5	CASRVQGPGNTIYF
TRBJ1-2	TRBV6-6	CASRAGYGYTF
TRBJ2-3	TRBV9	CASSVGGLADLTDTQYF
TRBJ2-5	TRBV5-5	CASSFRGLKETQYF
TRBJ2-7	TRBV5-5	CASSLAGEKYF
TRBJ2-7	TRBV28	CASSFPQGDEQYF
TRBJ1-1	TRBV11-2	CASSLDGNRRGTLNTEAFF
TRBJ1-4	TRBV30	CAWSAGHNEKLFF
TRBJ1-3	TRBV2	CASSRDSLFSGNTIYF
TRBJ1-5	TRBV28	CATMNYQPQHF
TRBJ2-5	TRBV3-1/TRBV3-2	CASSQAALAGWRKTQYF
TRBJ1-5	TRBV9	CASTLARRQGGSNQPQHF
TRBJ2-2	TRBV12-3/TRBV12-4	CASLTDTGELFF
TRBJ2-1	TRBV11-2	CASSRGLSEQFF
TRBJ2-3	TRBV19	CASSGTSRIDTQYF
TRBJ2-3	TRBV18	CASSLGTSGLSTDTQYF
TRBJ2-1	TRBV12-3/TRBV12-4	CASSLAANNEQFF
TRBJ1-5	TRBV27	CASSEDSYSNQPQHF
TRBJ2-1	TRBV4-1	CASSQVGGPGSEQFF
TRBJ1-3	TRBV6-5	CASSYSGAASGNTIYF
TRBJ1-5	TRBV7-8	CASTPLRGFTDQPQHF
TRBJ2-3	TRBV5-1	CASSLTSGSGDTQYF
TRBJ2-6	TRBV7-2	CASSSQVSGANVLTF
TRBJ1-1	TRBV5-1	CASSLGQGTTEAFF
TRBJ2-1	TRBV27	CASSRGAGETYNEQFF
TRBJ1-2	TRBV6-6	CASSWTRTEGYTF
TRBJ1-2	TRBV28	CASSPKQGPPGYTF
TRBJ2-7	TRBV28	CASSLGDFNSYEQYF
TRBJ2-1	TRBV5-1	CASSLFGSGSSANEQFF
TRBJ2-2	TRBV28	CASSPWTKNTGELFF
TRBJ1-4	TRBV6-5	CASSPLTGVNEKLFF
TRBJ1-1	TRBV28	CASSFTPTLRTEAFF
TRBJ2-6	TRBV6-4	CASSQDSSGANVLTF